These 27 T cell receptor beta chains came from one sample sequenced in a study of response to subunit inactivated influenza vaccine. TCRdb called the RT-PCR reads again in MiXCR, with one record for every CDR3 protein. The sample yields 400,000 to 650,000 distinct CDR3 sequences, approximately 7.2% seen once. Material: PBMCs from blood, obtained less than 25 months after vaccination. The receptors stem from a man in his fifties or sixties who received an inactivated influenza vaccine.

In this sample, this clonotype turned up many times. The CDR3 protein is CASSYYYSYEQYF. In DNA, the CDR3 is TGTGCCAGCAGTTACTACTACTCCTACGAGCAGTACTTC. The chain combines TRBV6-6 with TRBJ2-7; D gene ambiguous. Trimming took off 1 base at V and 0 bases at J, with 4 bases between the two ends. Germline V CDR1 and CDR2: MNHNY, SVGAGI (reference sequence). The CDR3 is made up of 13 amino acids.

This clonotype was counted only a few times. J is TRBJ2-7 and V is TRBV5-4, with 8 positions matching TRBD1. Trimming at V came to 2 bases and at J to 5 bases, leaving 9 bases not matched to a gene. This CDR3 has 15 residues. The germline CDR1 and CDR2 sequences are SGHNT and YYREEE (reference sequence). CDR3 sequence reads: CASSFGGTGVNEQYF. CDR3 sequence (DNA): TGTGCCAGCAGCTTCGGCGGGACAGGTGTAAACGAGCAGTACTTC. Looking up the rest from reference TRBV5-4 and TRBJ2-7 gives the full variable domain: ETGVTQSPTHLIKTRGQQVTLRCSSQSGHNTVSWYQQALGQGPQFIFQYYREEENGRGNFPPRFSGLQFPNYSSELNVNALELDDSALYLCASSFGGTGVNEQYFGPGTRLTVT.

This clonotype was picked up many times. The chain employs TRBV27 and TRBJ2-2, with no clear D. With 1 base removed from V and 7 bases from J, the gap between germline ends came to 4 bases. The CDR3 spans 12 residues. CDR1 and CDR2 (germline): MNHEY, SMNVEV (reference sequence). In nucleotides, the CDR3 is TGTGCCAGCAGTTTATACGGCGGGGAGCTGTTTTTT. It translates to CASSLYGGELFF.

This clonotype turned up a few times. The chain uses TRBV20-1 and TRBJ1-5, with D uncertain. This CDR3 has 14 amino acids. Germline V gene data show CDR1 as DFQATT and CDR2 as SNEGSKA (reference sequence). V lost 1 base, J lost 4 bases, and 11 bases lay in between. In DNA, the CDR3 is TGCAGTGCTAGAGGACCAGTAGGAAATCAGCCCCAGCATTTT. It yields the protein CSARGPVGNQPQHF.

A few counts support this clonotype. The chain has TRBV6-5 and TRBJ2-7; 10 nucleotides agree with TRBD2. CDR1 MNHEY and CDR2 SVGAGI come from the germline V gene. V dropped 2 bases and J dropped 5; count of bases not matched to a gene: 9. CDR3 length: 16 residues. In DNA, the CDR3 is TGTGCCAGCAGTTACAATATGCTAGCGGGAGTCCACGAGCAGTACTTC. Translating gives CASSYNMLAGVHEQYF.

The chain uses TRBV6-2 or TRBV6-3 and TRBJ2-1, with TRBD2 identical over 10 bases. CDR3 length: 16 residues. V trimming: 4 bases; J trimming: 7 bases; junction bases outside the gene matches: 10. Germline CDR1 MNHEY, CDR2 SVGEGT. CDR3 loop: CASSSSTSGTWNEQFF. The DNA for the CDR3 is TGTGCCAGCAGTTCGTCAACTAGCGGGACTTGGAATGAGCAGTTCTTC.

This clonotype has a handful of counts. This sequence joins TRBV20-1 and TRBJ1-1; 7 bases align to TRBD1. CDR3 length equals 17 residues. V dropped 6 bases and J dropped 2; count of bases not matched to a gene: 18. The germline V gene encodes CDR1 DFQATT and CDR2 SNEGSKA (reference sequence). CDR3 loop: CSAYPRGFGTVNTEAFF. CDR3 bases: TGCAGTGCCTATCCCCGAGGGTTCGGGACAGTCAACACTGAAGCTTTCTTT.

The chain joins TRBV6-2 or TRBV6-3 to TRBJ2-7, with TRBD1 matching over 8 bases. Germline CDR1 and CDR2: MNHEY and SVGEGT. J lost 5 bases, V lost 3 bases, and 12 bases had no gene match. This CDR3 spans 16 amino acids. CDR3 loop: CASSYTAGQVLDEQYF. The CDR3 region has the DNA TGTGCCAGCAGTTATACCGCGGGACAGGTGTTAGACGAGCAGTACTTC.

The chain is built from TRBV20-1 and TRBJ2-7; possibly TRBD1 for D (6 bases). Deletions cut 2 bases from V and 1 base from J, with 18 bases between. CDR3 length: 16 residues. Germline V gene data show CDR1 as DFQATT and CDR2 as SNEGSKA (reference sequence). The CDR3 DNA reads as TGCAGTGCTAGACAATCCCCCGGGACATCTTCCTACGAGCAGTACTTC. It encodes CSARQSPGTSSYEQYF.

This clonotype was counted only a few times. The DNA for the CDR3 is TGCAGTGCTAGAGATAGACTAGCGGGCGTGGGGACCCAGTACTTC. Amino acid sequence: CSARDRLAGVGTQYF. The genes are TRBV20-1 and TRBJ2-5; 10 bases map to TRBD2. The length of the CDR3 is 15 residues. Germline V gene sequence: CDR1 DFQATT, CDR2 SNEGSKA (reference sequence). V lost 0 bases, J lost 7 bases, and 8 bases stayed unmatched.

The chain joins TRBV5-1 to TRBJ2-5, with D unclear. With 4 bases removed from V and 3 bases from J, the gap between germline ends came to 16 bases. The length of the CDR3 is 15 residues. From germline, CDR1 is SGHRS and CDR2 YFSETQ. The DNA for the CDR3 is TGCGCCAGCAGCCTCGGCCTCCAAAAGGAAGAGACCCAGTACTTC. It is translated as CASSLGLQKEETQYF. Drawing the rest from reference TRBV5-1 and TRBJ2-5, the complete variable domain is KAGVTQTPRYLIKTRGQQVTLSCSPISGHRSVSWYQQTPGQGLQFLFEYFSETQRNKGNFPGRFSGRQFSNSRSEMNVSTLELGDSALYLCASSLGLQKEETQYFGPGTRLLVL.

The V call is TRBV30, the J call TRBJ2-2, with D uncertain. This CDR3 region has 13 residues. Trimming removed 3 bases at V and 5 bases at J, with 10 bases between. Germline-derived CDR1 and CDR2 are GTSNPN and SVGIG (reference sequence). The CDR3 bases are TGTGCCTGGAGGTCCTCTGGGACCGGGGAGCTGTTTTTT. Protein sequence: CAWRSSGTGELFF.

This clonotype was detected ten times or more. The CDR3 is CASSLGGDRTDTQYF. CDR3 DNA sequence: TGCGCCAGCAGCTTGGGGGGGGACCGCACAGATACGCAGTATTTT. The rearrangement links TRBV5-1 to TRBJ2-3, with D possibly TRBD2 on 6 matching bases. The CDR3 runs to 15 residues. Trimming left V 0 bases short and J 1 base short, with 9 bases between. From germline, CDR1 is SGHRS and CDR2 YFSETQ.

This rearrangement joins TRBV10-3 to TRBJ2-1; TRBD2 aligns across 7 bases. CDR1 is ENHRY, CDR2 SYGVKD, per germline. Trimming cost V 6 bases and J 10 bases; bases outside gene matches: 12. The CDR3 consists of 14 residues. The CDR3 reads CAIRRDSAGDEQFF. The CDR3 DNA follows: TGTGCCATCAGGCGGGACTCGGCGGGAGACGAGCAGTTCTTC.

The genes are TRBV20-1 and TRBJ2-5; tentative D call: TRBD1 (6 bases). CDR3 length equals 14 residues. Germline loops: CDR1 DFQATT, CDR2 SNEGSKA (reference sequence). The V gene lost 3 bases and the J gene lost 2 bases, with 13 bases spanning the gap. The CDR3 region has the DNA TGCAGTGCTAGCCTACAGGGACCTCAAGAGACCCAGTACTTC. Its protein is CSASLQGPQETQYF.

With respect to this clonotype: A much larger clone differs from this one at a single base, so this may be a read error. CDR3 loop: CASRAPGPGTDTQYF. Here the CDR3 DNA reads TGTGCCAGCAGAGCGCCGGGACCAGGGACAGATACGCAGTATTTT. The V and J genes are TRBV6-1 and TRBJ2-3; perhaps D is TRBD1 or TRBD2 (5 bases each). The CDR3 sequence is 15 residues long. Trimming cost V 6 bases and J 3 bases, with 16 bases left between them. The V gene's germline CDR1 is MNHNS and CDR2 SASEGT.

This clonotype was seen more than once but under ten times. The V and J genes are TRBV7-2 and TRBJ2-3; 8 positions agree with TRBD2. The length of the CDR3 is 16 residues. Germline trimming cut 1 base from V and 6 bases from J; bases unmatched to any gene: 9. Germline CDR1 is SGHTA and CDR2 is FQGNSA. For the CDR3, the DNA is TGTGCCAGCAGCTTAGACGTCGGGAGGGCCCTGGATACGCAGTATTTT. It translates to CASSLDVGRALDTQYF.

This rearrangement joins TRBV20-1 to TRBJ1-1; 8 nucleotides line up with TRBD1. This CDR3 has 14 amino acids. CDR1 DFQATT and CDR2 SNEGSKA come from the germline V gene (reference sequence). The J segment lost 1 base and the V segment lost 5 bases, leaving 6 bases of the junction unmatched. CDR3 amino acids: CSALTGTGNTEAFF. The CDR3 nucleotides read TGCAGTGCTCTTACCGGGACAGGGAACACTGAAGCTTTCTTT.

V and J are TRBV24-1 and TRBJ1-5, with a tentative D call TRBD1 (5 bases). Trimming took off 7 bases at V and 6 bases at J, with 21 bases between the two ends. Germline lookup yields CDR1 KGHDR and CDR2 SFDVKD. The CDR3 is 16 residues long. CDR3 loop: CATSPRGRGDSQPQHF. In DNA, the CDR3 is TGTGCCACCAGCCCCCGGGGTCGAGGGGATTCTCAGCCCCAGCATTTT.

This clonotype was counted at least ten times. This rearrangement joins TRBV29-1 to TRBJ2-1; no definite D call. V was cut by 6 bases and J by 0 bases, with 9 bases left in between. The CDR3 has 13 amino acids. Germline V gene lookup returns CDR1 SQVTM and CDR2 ANQGSEA. CDR3 nucleotide sequence: TGCAGCGTGACGACCATCTCCTACAATGAGCAGTTCTTC. Encoded protein: CSVTTISYNEQFF.

Ten or more counts support this clonotype. The genes are TRBV14 and TRBJ2-1; 9 bases match TRBD1. V trimming: 4 bases; J trimming: 4 bases; junction bases outside the gene matches: 5. The CDR3 totals 15 residues. Germline CDR1 reads SGHDN; CDR2 reads FVKESK. The CDR3 sequence: CASSPRDRVYNEQFF. CDR3 DNA sequence: TGTGCCAGCAGCCCCCGGGACAGGGTTTACAATGAGCAGTTCTTC.

This clonotype was counted ten times or more. This rearrangement joins TRBV5-1 to TRBJ1-1; perhaps TRBD1 as D (5 bases). This CDR3 contains 14 residues. V lost 2 bases, J lost 1 base, and 9 bases lay in between. Per germline, CDR1 SGHRS and CDR2 YFSETQ. The CDR3 nucleotides read TGCGCCAGCAGCTTAGACAGCAAGAACACTGAAGCTTTCTTT. This encodes CASSLDSKNTEAFF.

This clonotype was counted ten times or more. The chain's CDR3 is CASSPFSGLAGNTGELFF. The DNA of the CDR3 is TGTGCCAGCTCACCTTTTTCAGGACTAGCGGGGAACACCGGGGAGCTGTTTTTT. The chain recombines TRBV18 with TRBJ2-2; 11 bases agree with TRBD2. CDR1 and CDR2 (germline): KGHSH, LQKENI. The V segment lost 3 bases and the J segment 1 base; nucleotides outside the gene matches: 7. This CDR3 has 18 amino acids. Full variable domain (rest looked up from reference TRBV18 and TRBJ2-2): NAGVMQNPRHLVRRRGQEARLRCSPMKGHSHVYWYRQLPEEGLKFMVYLQKENIIDESGMPKERFSAEFPKEGPSILRIQQVVRGDSAAYFCASSPFSGLAGNTGELFFGEGSRLTVL.

The chain links TRBV28 to TRBJ2-3; D is uncertain. Deletions cut 6 bases from V and 1 base from J, with 14 bases between. CDR1 and CDR2 (germline): MDHEN, SYDVKM. CDR3 length: 15 residues. The CDR3: CASSPMGSGTDTQYF. CDR3 nucleotide sequence: TGTGCCAGCAGCCCGATGGGCAGCGGCACAGATACGCAGTATTTT.

The chain carries TRBV7-2 and TRBJ2-2, with D uncertain. V dropped 0 bases and J dropped 7 bases, with 15 bases sitting between them. Germline V lookup: CDR1 SGHTA, CDR2 FQGNSA. There are 16 residues in the CDR3. The CDR3 reads CASSLASTSRVGELFF. DNA of the CDR3: TGTGCCAGCAGCTTAGCGTCTACGTCCCGGGTCGGGGAGCTGTTTTTT.

Only a few counts were recorded for this clonotype. The genes are TRBV18 and TRBJ1-2, with D hard to call. Germline loops: CDR1 KGHSH, CDR2 LQKENI. V was pared by 1 base and J by 1 base, with 10 bases between. The CDR3 sequence is 15 residues long. CDR3 coding DNA: TGTGCCAGCTCACCACTAGACGGGAATAACTATGGCTACACCTTC. Translating gives CASSPLDGNNYGYTF.

There are a few counts of this clonotype. V gene TRBV5-1 combines with J gene TRBJ1-1; D not resolved. The CDR3 covers 16 residues. Germline V lookup: CDR1 SGHRS, CDR2 YFSETQ. With 4 bases removed from V and 1 base from J, the gap between germline ends came to 17 bases. CDR3: CASSPRGRVPNTEAFF. CDR3 nucleotide sequence: TGCGCCAGCAGCCCCAGAGGACGGGTCCCGAACACTGAAGCTTTCTTT.